This T cell receptor beta chain was profiled in a study of cytomegalovirus exposure and HLA in healthy donors (dated by TCRdb to about 2017). A note on the overall study: An earlier analysis of about 530 of the donors reported about 280 Gb of sequence data and around 110 million unique TCR beta sequences obtained from around 190 million T cells. Roughly 300 gigabases of sequencing data and 70 million to 85 million unique TCR sequences were included in an early release covering about 700 HLA-typed donors. Of the approximately 400 genotyped donors, roughly 85% fell in the genetic ancestry cluster associated with self-reported Caucasian donors. The study aimed to test whether cataloging public T cell receptors could reveal signatures of past pathogen exposure. The study used immunosequencing to profile the T cell repertoires of around 600 subjects and linked those repertoires to cytomegalovirus serostatus. A separate validation cohort of roughly 130 different subjects was used in addition to the approximately 670-subject first cohort. High-throughput TCR immunosequencing, statistical association of individual TCRs with disease status, and machine learning were combined to predict cytomegalovirus infection status. To study patterns of TCR occurrence, a later analysis re-analyzed previously published TCR beta repertoires from around 660 donors and added high-resolution HLA genotyping. Rather than using new phenotypic data, the later analysis identified candidate immune exposures from TCR beta sequences and from how often those sequences occurred across donors. To decide whether each TCR beta V gene segment behaved as functional or pseudogenic, an earlier analysis of approximately 590 of the donors relied on high-throughput TCR beta sequencing. Donor age, sex, ethnicity and CMV serostatus were compiled together with the repertoire data. A later genetic analysis used genome-wide SNP genotypes for about 65% of the 666 donors, treating that subset as a discovery cohort. Every discovery cohort repertoire had been produced on one sequencing platform. Class I and class II HLA loci were covered by the typing at four-digit resolution. The number of typed donors differed by locus: about 620-630 for A, B, C, DRB1 and DQB1; some 500 for DQA1; roughly 600 for DPA1; and some 450 for DPB1. Roughly five DR-DQ haplotypes were handled as single units for association and clustering, since linkage in the cohort was strong. Among about 400 genotyped donors of the cohort, an average of roughly 230,000 unique TCR beta nucleotide sequences was sequenced per donor, of which 15% to 20% were non-productive. What the authors observed across the whole study: In a later analysis, the rate of TCR association differed among HLA loci, with DRB1 alleles having the most associated TCRs and HLA-C alleles having the fewest. Presence/absence analyses assumed roughly uniform sequencing depth across donors, an assumption that may not hold. The classifier was reported to diagnose cytomegalovirus status with high specificity and sensitivity in both the original cohort and the validation cohort. A cluster of highly shared sequence variants was judged likely to be a technical artifact of the sequencing pipeline. Compared with equally common non-associated chains, HLA-associated TCR beta chains in a later analysis were more clonally expanded and had lower generation probabilities. Several of the top co-occurrence clusters appeared to be linked to parvovirus B19, influenza, CMV and Epstein-Barr virus, according to a later analysis. A further reported finding was that TCR beta sequences accurately predicted the HLA-A and HLA-B alleles for most subjects in the first cohort. A later genetic analysis associated a missense DCLRE1C variant with V-gene and J-gene trimming of TCR beta chains, and an independent cohort replicated the association. Because counts were too low, around 18 rarely observed V segments, including chromosome 9 orphons, were left out of the earlier analysis of a few hundred of the donors. The authors suggested that the approach could potentially be generalized to other disease states and immunological phenotypes. In a later genetic analysis, fewer N-insertions in productive TCRs were reported among donors in an Asian-associated ancestry cluster than the roughly 700-donor mean. Most TCR sequences were observed very rarely across donors, whereas some public TCRs were present in many individuals. CMV serostatus was the only immune exposure information available for the cohort. Only TCR beta chains were sequenced in this cohort, and the absence of alpha or paired-chain data limited detectable features. Strong co-occurrence of HLA alleles, especially DR and DQ, made assigning TCR associations to individual alleles difficult. Some IMGT-functional V segments, including TRBV6-2 and TRBV6-3, could not be told apart with the 87-base-pair reads, so those segments were excluded. HLA typing was unavailable for some donors at each locus, so association tests used only the typed subset. Correlated functional status among segregating V segments might reflect linkage disequilibrium, but an unknown experimental factor could not be ruled out. At a false discovery rate of 0.05, a later analysis linked around 17,000 TCR beta sequences to specific HLA alleles. In a later analysis, most CMV-associated TCR beta chains were found to appear HLA-restricted, with HLA associations seemingly driven largely by CMV exposure. In vitro tests confirmed that three of the cytomegalovirus-associated TCR beta chains recognize cytomegalovirus antigens. The study listed 150 to 200 TCR beta chains as associated with cytomegalovirus. Broadly in line with IMGT annotations, most TCR beta V segments showed up in productive rearrangements about 87% or about 30% of the time in an earlier analysis of about 500 of the donors.

The library was built by means of the immunoSEQ multiplex PCR assay. A mixture of 60 forward primers for TCR Vbeta segments and 13 reverse primers for TCR Jbeta segments was used in the multiplex PCR. Amplification of the CDR3 region of rearranged TCR beta genes was performed with a multiplex PCR assay on genomic DNA. On the Illumina HiSeq System, the amplified TCR beta libraries were sequenced as 87-base-pair reads. In the source study's methods: Across the 640 or so repertoires, a later analysis counted tens of millions of unique TCR beta chains, approximately 12 million of which were shared by at least two donors. To remove PCR and sequencing errors, raw reads were error-corrected and collapsed into unique sequences using a nearest-neighbor algorithm that merged closely related sequences. Alignment of CDR3 sequences to IMGT reference sequences was used to assign V, D and J gene segments. Each retained sequence needed at least a six-nucleotide match to both a V gene segment and a J gene segment. A rearrangement was called productive if the CDR3 had no stop codons and remained in frame with V and J, and every other rearrangement was called non-productive. CDR3 was defined according to IMGT convention as the region running from the second conserved V-encoded cysteine to the conserved J-encoded phenylalanine. The earlier analysis of about 620 of the donors excluded sequences that lacked an unambiguous match to a single V gene segment. In an earlier analysis of 587 of the donors, a V segment was called functional when productive rearrangements were above 56.7%, and segregating when the standard deviation between donors exceeded 5%. A statistical classification framework was built for diagnosing cytomegalovirus status from the catalog of TCR beta chain sequences. In a later analysis, TCR nucleotide sequences were compared against IMGT/GENE-DB human TR gene sequences so that V and J genes could be assigned. In a later analysis, CDR3 sequences and most-parsimonious VDJ recombination scenarios were assigned using the TCRdist pipeline. In a later analysis, each TCR beta chain was defined by its CDR3 amino acid sequence together with its V-gene family, and reads lacking a unique V-gene family were excluded. In a later analysis, approximately 590 highly shared, low-generation-probability nucleotide sequences were removed to address suspected cross-contamination and a sequencing artifact. For each public chain, a later analysis derived a clonal expansion index from normalized ranks of inferred template counts within each repertoire. In a later analysis, generation probabilities were computed using a VDJ recombination model fitted to out-of-frame rearrangements, and the results were checked against IGoR. In a later analysis, TCR-TCR, TCR-HLA and TCR-CMV co-occurrence was scored with hypergeometric tests, and a repertoire-size bias correction was applied to TCR pairs. A later analysis estimated false discovery rates by permuting HLA or CMV assignments 20 times. A later analysis grouped co-occurring TCRs with DBSCAN, adding TCRdist sequence similarity when clustering within HLA-allele-positive subsets. Repertoires with fewer than 30,000 or more than 120,000 public chains were left out of co-occurrence clustering, as were five repertoires with anomalous nucleotide sharing. The table comes from immuneACCESS by way of TCRdb, which keeps in-frame sequences with V and J called. Part of the clones is missing from these tables; in studies checked, under half for an unresolved V gene and the rest for unknown reasons. V and J calls and clone size are copied from that table; D and trimming were computed from the DNA. Recorded for this sample are more than 150,000 clones; roughly 87% of them occurred a single time. 1.5% to 2% of the sample belongs to the ten largest clones.

After removal of 4 bases from V and 4 bases from J, the junction retains 4 bases not matched to a gene. Counted from cysteine to phenylalanine, this CDR3 has 13 amino acids. Of the read, only the CDR3 DNA is kept; its 39 bases are in frame from base 1. From a lookup of the germline V gene, CDR1 and CDR2 are SGHDN and FVKESK. The cohort was made up of 500 to 800 healthy bone marrow donors. At the time of sampling, all cohort members were nominally healthy, though unrecorded immune exposures were likely present. The donor tested CMV seronegative, placing the donor among the roughly 400 seronegative members of the cohort. Every donor gave a peripheral blood sample, and the peripheral blood mononuclear cells from that sample were used for TCR beta sequencing. Genomic DNA extraction from the blood cell samples was performed with the Qiagen DNeasy Blood Extraction Kit. Regarding this clone: The antigen it binds to is not known. The input lacks base qualities; no much larger clone sits a single base away.

Rearrangement joined TRBV14 to TRBJ2-7; TRBD1 aligns with 7 central bases. The sequence came from a man aged 50 to 60 in good health and CMV-seronegative. What was sequenced was PBMCs. The nucleotides read TGTGCCAGCAGCCGTGACAGGGTTTACGAGCAGTACTTC. This codes for CASSRDRVYEQYF.